This T cell receptor beta chain came from a study of cytomegalovirus exposure and HLA in healthy donors (dated by TCRdb to about 2017). About the study as a whole: In an earlier analysis of fewer than 750 of the donors, 250 to 350 Gb of sequence data and 117 million unique TCR beta sequences from approximately 180 million T cells were reported. An early release covering roughly 600 HLA-typed donors comprised 250 to 350 gigabases of sequencing data and roughly 85 million unique TCR sequences. Of the approximately 400 genotyped donors, 81% were placed in the genetic ancestry cluster associated with self-reported Caucasian donors. The study aimed to test whether cataloging public T cell receptors could reveal signatures of past pathogen exposure. The study profiled the T cell repertoires of around 700 subjects by immunosequencing and related them to cytomegalovirus serostatus. Along with the roughly 610-subject first cohort, a separate validation cohort of more than 90 different subjects was used. To predict cytomegalovirus infection status, the study brought together high-throughput TCR immunosequencing, statistical association of individual TCRs with disease status, and machine learning. To study patterns of TCR occurrence, a later analysis re-analyzed previously published TCR beta repertoires from around 700 donors and added high-resolution HLA genotyping. The later analysis used no new phenotypic data to find candidate immune exposures, relying instead on TCR beta sequences and their occurrence across donors. An earlier analysis of fewer than 750 of the donors used high-throughput TCR beta sequencing to judge whether each TCR beta V gene segment behaved as functional or pseudogenic. Donor age, sex, ethnicity and CMV serostatus were compiled together with the repertoire data. A later genetic analysis took genome-wide SNP genotypes for about three fifths of the roughly 670 donors and used that subset as a discovery cohort. Every discovery cohort repertoire had been produced on one sequencing platform. Class I and class II HLA loci were covered by the typing at four-digit resolution. Typing coverage differed by locus: A, B, C, DRB1 and DQB1 were typed in roughly 620-630 donors, DQA1 in about 510, DPA1 in nearly 610, and DPB1 in roughly 470. About 5 DR-DQ haplotypes were handled as single units for association and clustering, since linkage in the cohort was strong. Among approximately 370 genotyped donors of the cohort, an average of around 240,000 unique TCR beta nucleotide sequences was sequenced per donor, of which about 20% were non-productive.

On this clone itself: Its antigen specificity is not known. No much larger clone is present one base from it, and per-base qualities are unavailable.

The cohort consisted of fewer than 700 healthy bone marrow donors. At the time of sampling, every cohort member was nominally healthy, though immune exposures that went unrecorded were likely present. The donor tested CMV seronegative, placing the donor among the 352 seronegative members of the cohort. Every donor gave a peripheral blood sample, and the peripheral blood mononuclear cells from that sample were used for TCR beta sequencing. Genomic DNA was extracted from the blood cell samples with the Qiagen DNeasy Blood Extraction Kit. Measured from the cysteine to the phenylalanine, the CDR3 is 19 residues long. Solely the CDR3 DNA is kept, with 57 bases framed from the first base. The germline V gene specifies LGHNA as CDR1 and YNFKEQ as CDR2. Germline trimming amounts to 4 bases on V and 0 bases on J, with 7 as the count of junction bases outside the gene matches. The receptor library was made with the immunoSEQ multiplex PCR assay. For the multiplex PCR, a mixture combining 60 forward primers for TCR Vbeta segments and 13 reverse primers for TCR Jbeta segments was used. The CDR3 region of rearranged TCR beta genes was amplified from genomic DNA by a multiplex PCR assay. On the Illumina HiSeq System, the amplified TCR beta libraries were sequenced as 87-base-pair reads. For the original study's pipeline: A later analysis counted about 76 million unique TCR beta chains across the 550 to 800 repertoires, and roughly 10 million of these chains were shared by at least two donors. Raw reads were error-corrected and collapsed into unique sequences with a nearest-neighbor algorithm that merged closely related sequences to remove PCR and sequencing errors. Alignment of CDR3 sequences to IMGT reference sequences was used to assign V, D and J gene segments. For a sequence to be retained, a match of at least six nucleotides was required to both a V gene segment and a J gene segment. Rearrangements were classified as productive when the CDR3 lacked stop codons and remained in frame with V and J, and all other rearrangements were classified as non-productive. Following IMGT convention, CDR3 was defined as the stretch from the second conserved V-encoded cysteine up to the conserved J-encoded phenylalanine. In an earlier analysis of 587 of the donors, sequences lacking an unambiguous match to a single V gene segment were excluded. In an earlier analysis of some 590 of the donors, V segments were called functional above 56.7% productive rearrangements and were called segregating when the between-donor standard deviation exceeded 5%. A statistical classification framework was built for diagnosing cytomegalovirus status from the catalog of TCR beta chain sequences. A later analysis assigned V and J genes by comparing TCR nucleotide sequences with IMGT/GENE-DB human TR gene sequences. A later analysis assigned CDR3 sequences and most-parsimonious VDJ recombination scenarios with the TCRdist pipeline. In a later analysis, every TCR beta chain was defined by the combination of its CDR3 amino acid sequence and its V-gene family, and reads without a unique V-gene family were dropped. As a way to deal with suspected cross-contamination and a sequencing artifact, a later analysis dropped over 550 nucleotide sequences that were highly shared and had low generation probability. In a later analysis, a clonal expansion index was calculated for each public chain from normalized within-repertoire ranks of inferred template counts. In a later analysis, generation probabilities were computed with a VDJ recombination model fitted to out-of-frame rearrangements, and the resulting probabilities were checked against IGoR. Hypergeometric tests were used in a later analysis to score TCR-TCR, TCR-HLA and TCR-CMV co-occurrence, with a repertoire-size bias correction applied to the TCR pairs. False discovery rates were estimated in a later analysis by permuting HLA or CMV assignments 20 times. In a later analysis, co-occurring TCRs were grouped using DBSCAN, with TCRdist sequence similarity added in when clustering inside HLA-allele-positive subsets. Co-occurrence clustering excluded repertoires with fewer than 30,000 or more than 120,000 public chains, plus five with anomalous nucleotide sharing. The table comes from immuneACCESS by way of TCRdb, which keeps in-frame sequences with V and J called. Part of the clones is missing from these tables; in studies checked, under half for an unresolved V gene and the rest for unknown reasons. V and J calls plus clone size are reproduced from that table; the DNA served to infer D and trimming. For this sample the table gives 100,000 to 150,000 clones, of which around 80% were detected only once. The ten biggest clones cover about 1.5% of the sample.

On the study overall, not on this receptor specifically: A further reported finding was that TCR beta sequences accurately predicted the HLA-A and HLA-B alleles for most subjects in the first cohort. According to a later genetic analysis, donors in an Asian-associated ancestry cluster had fewer N-insertions in productive TCRs than the roughly 670-donor mean. The authors suggested that the approach could potentially be extended to other disease states and immunological phenotypes. Because HLA typing was unavailable for some donors at each locus, only the typed subset was used in association tests. The only immune exposure information available for the cohort was CMV serostatus. Specific HLA alleles were associated with 16,951 TCR beta sequences at a false discovery rate of 0.05 in a later analysis. Because counts were too low, about 18 rarely observed V segments, including chromosome 9 orphons, were left out of the earlier analysis of some 640 of the donors. In the study, 150 to 200 TCR beta chains were listed as associated with cytomegalovirus. In vitro tests confirmed that a few of the cytomegalovirus-associated TCR beta chains recognize cytomegalovirus antigens. Strong co-occurrence of HLA alleles, especially DR and DQ, made assigning TCR associations to individual alleles difficult. In this cohort, only TCR beta chains were sequenced, and detectable features were limited by the absence of alpha or paired-chain data. Correlated functional status among segregating V segments might reflect linkage disequilibrium, but an unknown experimental factor could not be ruled out. In a later analysis, the rate of TCR association differed among HLA loci, with DRB1 alleles having the most associated TCRs and HLA-C alleles having the fewest. Most TCR sequences were seen in very few donors, while some public TCRs were found in many individuals. A later analysis found that HLA-associated TCR beta chains were more clonally expanded and had lower generation probabilities than equally common non-associated chains. The 87-base-pair reads could not distinguish some IMGT-functional V segments, including TRBV6-2 and TRBV6-3, so those segments were excluded. Presence/absence analyses assumed roughly uniform sequencing depth across donors, an assumption that may not hold. According to a later analysis, parvovirus B19, influenza, CMV and Epstein-Barr virus appeared linked to several top co-occurrence clusters. V-gene and J-gene trimming of TCR beta chains was associated with a missense DCLRE1C variant in a later genetic analysis, and the association was replicated in an independent cohort. In a later analysis, most CMV-associated TCR beta chains were found to appear HLA-restricted, with HLA associations seemingly driven largely by CMV exposure. In both the original and validation cohorts, the classifier was reported to diagnose cytomegalovirus status with high specificity and sensitivity. Broadly in line with IMGT annotations, most TCR beta V segments showed up in productive rearrangements about 87% or about 30% of the time in an earlier analysis of several hundred of the donors. A cluster of highly shared sequence variants was judged likely to be a technical artifact of the sequencing pipeline.

This clonotype was sampled from a woman aged 18-29 years in good health and CMV-seronegative. Source material: PBMCs. The chain employs TRBV4-2 and TRBJ2-1; 15 central nucleotides agree with TRBD2. The CDR3 region reads CASSRRTSGRGSSYNEQFF. Read as DNA, the sequence is TGTGCCAGCAGCCGAAGGACTAGCGGGAGGGGAAGCTCCTACAATGAGCAGTTCTTC.